A single sample gave rise to the 27 T cell receptor beta chains below, sequenced in a study of blood T cell repertoires in COVID-19 (dated by TCRdb to the early 2020s). Receptors were amplified or captured by the immunoSEQ multiplex PCR assay. TCRdb carries this immuneACCESS record with in-frame sequences only. Its versions omit some clonotypes, under half of them owing to an unresolved V gene in the studies checked, with the rest unexplained. The sample contains tens of thousands of clones, more than 70% of them found a single time. The ten biggest clones cover 6.9% of the sample. Sequencing was performed on peripheral blood. Source of these receptors: a man aged 50-60 years with active COVID-19.

This clone was detected only a few times. The J gene is TRBJ2-7, the V gene TRBV5-4; the match to TRBD1 covers 7 bases. The V gene end was trimmed by 0 bases and the J gene end by 3 bases; junction bases not matched to a gene: 0. The CDR3 is made up of 13 amino acids. The V gene's germline CDR1 is SGHNT and CDR2 YYREEE (reference sequence). CDR3 protein: CASSLDRGYEQYF. The CDR3 DNA is TGTGCCAGCAGCTTGGACAGGGGCTACGAGCAGTACTTC.

The chain recombines TRBV9 with TRBJ2-1, with 9 bases aligning to TRBD2. The CDR3 is 17 amino acids. The junction had 9 bases not matched to a gene; V was cut back by 0 bases and J by 5 bases. Germline CDR1 and CDR2: SGDLS and YYNGEE. The CDR3 is CASSVGRWVAGDNEQFF. The CDR3, as DNA: TGTGCCAGCAGCGTAGGACGGTGGGTAGCGGGAGACAATGAGCAGTTCTTC.

This chain links TRBV5-5 with TRBJ1-1; no clear D. The CDR3 consists of 14 residues. Trimming stripped 2 bases from V and 0 bases from J, with 8 bases between. Germline values: CDR1 SGHKS, CDR2 YYEKEE (reference sequence). The CDR3 spells CASSLRRVNTEAFF. As DNA, the CDR3 is TGTGCCAGCAGCTTACGCCGGGTGAACACTGAAGCTTTCTTT. Complete variable domain (other parts from reference TRBV5-5 and TRBJ1-1): DAGVTQSPTHLIKTRGQQVTLRCSPISGHKSVSWYQQVLGQGPQFIFQYYEKEERGRGNFPDRFSARQFPNYSSELNVNALLLGDSALYLCASSLRRVNTEAFFGQGTRLTVV.

The rearrangement links TRBV5-6 to TRBJ2-4, with TRBD1 matching over 7 bases. The CDR3 totals 17 residues. Germline-derived CDR1 and CDR2 are SGHDT and YYEEEE. V shed 4 bases and J 0 bases; nucleotides not matched to a gene: 10. The chain's CDR3 is CASSLETGVLAKNIQYF. DNA of the CDR3: TGTGCCAGCAGCCTCGAAACAGGGGTACTAGCCAAAAACATTCAGTACTTC.

The chain carries TRBV7-9 and TRBJ2-2; D perhaps matches TRBD2 (6 bases). V was trimmed by 2 bases and J by 2 bases, leaving 18 bases between them. The germline V gene encodes CDR1 SEHNR and CDR2 FQNEAQ (reference sequence). The CDR3 spans 18 residues. This CDR3 is CASSLPLSAGGNTGELFF. The CDR3 nucleotides are TGTGCCAGCAGCTTACCACTGAGTGCCGGGGGTAACACCGGGGAGCTGTTTTTT. Variable domain in full (rest from reference TRBV7-9 and TRBJ2-2): DTGVSQNPRHKITKRGQNVTFRCDPISEHNRLYWYRQTLGQGPEFLTYFQNEAQLEKSRLLSDRFSAERPKGSFSTLEIQRTEQGDSAMYLCASSLPLSAGGNTGELFFGEGSRLTVL.

The chain carries TRBV7-9 and TRBJ2-5, with 8 bases fitting TRBD1. CDR1 is SEHNR and CDR2 is FQNEAQ in the germline V gene (reference sequence). V lost 5 bases, J lost 5 bases, and 7 bases stayed unmatched. This CDR3 contains 14 residues. The CDR3 spells CASSLQGGYETQYF. For the CDR3, the DNA is TGTGCCAGCAGCCTACAGGGGGGTTACGAGACCCAGTACTTC.

The V call is TRBV14, the J call TRBJ2-1; no clear D gene. The CDR3 covers 15 residues. V lost 2 bases, J lost 0 bases, and 8 bases lay in between. Germline V gene sequence: CDR1 SGHDN, CDR2 FVKESK. CDR3 sequence: CASSQFRSSYNEQFF. For the CDR3, the DNA is TGTGCCAGCAGCCAATTCCGTAGCTCCTACAATGAGCAGTTCTTC.

This chain links TRBV25-1 with TRBJ2-7; 8 bases are shared with TRBD1. CDR1 MGHDK and CDR2 SYGVNS come from the germline V gene. With V trimmed by 8 bases and J by 4 bases, 4 bases remained unmatched. The CDR3 length is 12 residues. For the CDR3, the DNA is TGTGCCAGCTGGGGACAGGAATACGAGCAGTACGTC. As protein: CASWGQEYEQYV.

The rearrangement uses TRBV7-6 and TRBJ2-5; 12 bases match TRBD2. Germline V CDR1 and CDR2: SGHVS, FNYEAQ. Trimming removed 5 bases from V and 8 bases from J; junction bases left unmatched: 12. The CDR3 spans 16 residues. The CDR3 DNA is TGTGCCAGCAGCCCTCAAAGACTAGCGGGGGCCCCTACCCAGTACTTC. Its protein product is CASSPQRLAGAPTQYF.

The chain uses TRBV18 and TRBJ1-1, with 10 positions matching TRBD1. The V and J ends lost 0 bases and 0 bases, in that order; junction bases with no gene match: 7. The CDR3 is made up of 18 amino acids. CDR1 KGHSH and CDR2 LQKENI come from the germline V gene. Here the CDR3 DNA reads TGTGCCAGCTCACCACCGATGAGGACAGGGGGGATGAACACTGAAGCTTTCTTT. It specifies CASSPPMRTGGMNTEAFF.

V gene TRBV29-1 combines with J gene TRBJ2-4; D might be TRBD1 (6 bases). The germline V gene encodes CDR1 SQVTM and CDR2 ANQGSEA. The CDR3 has 11 residues. V lost 7 bases to trimming and J lost 8 bases, with 12 bases between them. The CDR3: CSAVDSHIQYF. CDR3 DNA sequence: TGCAGCGCAGTGGACAGTCACATTCAGTACTTC. The whole variable domain, filled in from reference TRBV29-1 and TRBJ2-4, reads SAVISQKPSRDICQRGTSLTIQCQVDSQVTMMFWYRQQPGQSLTLIATANQGSEATYESGFVIDKFPISRPNLTFSTLTVSNMSPEDSSIYLCSAVDSHIQYFGAGTRLSVL.

This clone has just one count. J is TRBJ2-6 and V is TRBV19, with no clear D. Trimming cost V 5 bases and J 0 bases, with 5 bases left between them. This CDR3 region has 14 residues. Germline-derived CDR1 and CDR2 are LNHDA and SQIVND (reference sequence). This CDR3 is CASSWSSGANVLTF. The CDR3 nucleotides read TGTGCCAGTAGTTGGAGCTCTGGGGCCAACGTCCTGACTTTC.

This chain links TRBV5-6 with TRBJ2-1, with a weak D call TRBD1 (7 bases). Germline V CDR1 and CDR2: SGHDT, YYEEEE. The CDR3 totals 14 residues. Between the trimmed V and J ends, which lost 4 bases and 3 bases, there was a span of 11 bases. The CDR3 region is CASSGGTDYNEQFF. Here the CDR3 DNA reads TGTGCCAGCAGCGGAGGGACAGACTACAATGAGCAGTTCTTC. The variable domain in full, with the rest retrieved from reference TRBV5-6 and TRBJ2-1, is DAGVTQSPTHLIKTRGQQVTLRCSPKSGHDTVSWYQQALGQGPQFIFQYYEEEERQRGNFPDRFSGHQFPNYSSELNVNALLLGDSALYLCASSGGTDYNEQFFGPGTRLTVL.

The chain joins TRBV2 to TRBJ2-1; TRBD2 matches at 10 bases. Germline CDR1 and CDR2: SNHLY and FYNNEI. V dropped 7 bases and J dropped 6; count of bases not matched to a gene: 9. The CDR3 totals 15 residues. CDR3: CASNERGLAVNEQFF. In DNA form, the CDR3 reads TGTGCCAGCAACGAACGAGGACTAGCGGTCAATGAGCAGTTCTTC.

The V call is TRBV3-1 (or the pseudogene TRBV3-2), the J call TRBJ1-2; possible D gene TRBD1, 6 bases. The germline gives CDR1 LGHDT, CDR2 YNNKEL (reference sequence). V lost 4 bases to trimming and J lost 0 bases, with 12 bases between them. The CDR3 runs to 15 residues. CDR3 sequence reads: CASSLGGSTNYGYTF. In DNA, the CDR3 is TGTGCCAGCAGCCTAGGGGGAAGTACTAACTATGGCTACACCTTC.

The V gene is TRBV5-5, the J gene TRBJ1-6, with D unresolved. V was shortened by 0 bases and J by 8 bases, with 9 bases between the two germline ends. This CDR3 region has 14 residues. The germline gives CDR1 SGHKS, CDR2 YYEKEE (reference sequence). For the CDR3, the DNA is TGTGCCAGCAGCTTGGTAGCAGAATATTCACCCCTCCACTTT. It encodes CASSLVAEYSPLHF.

The chain carries TRBV9 and TRBJ2-1; 11 nucleotides line up with TRBD2. V shed 5 bases and J 9 bases; nucleotides not matched to a gene: 19. Germline assignment: CDR1 SGDLS and CDR2 YYNGEE. The CDR3 sequence is 18 residues long. The CDR3 loop reads CASSPRTSGWVPVGEQFF. The DNA of the CDR3 is TGTGCCAGCAGTCCTAGGACTAGCGGGTGGGTCCCCGTAGGTGAGCAGTTCTTC.

This chain links TRBV2 with TRBJ2-1, with 7 bases fitting TRBD1. Germline V gene lookup returns CDR1 SNHLY and CDR2 FYNNEI. The CDR3 is made up of 19 amino acids. V lost 6 bases, J lost 0 bases, and 17 bases stayed unmatched. The CDR3 sequence: CASREPGQVVHSSYNEQFF. DNA of the CDR3: TGTGCCAGCAGAGAACCCGGACAGGTCGTTCATAGCTCCTACAATGAGCAGTTCTTC.

The chain is built from TRBV7-3 and TRBJ1-1; 8 bases align to TRBD1. The CDR3 runs 14 residues. The V gene's germline CDR1 is SGHTA and CDR2 FQGTGA. J gave up 6 bases and V 5 bases, and 8 bases lay outside the gene matches. CDR3 amino acids: CASSADRGSAEAFF. CDR3 nucleotides: TGTGCCAGCAGCGCAGACAGGGGATCGGCTGAAGCTTTCTTT.

The chain has TRBV5-5 and TRBJ2-7; 7 bases map to TRBD1. V shed 1 base and J 2 bases; nucleotides not matched to a gene: 6. This CDR3 is built from 15 residues. Germline V lookup: CDR1 SGHKS, CDR2 YYEKEE (reference sequence). For the CDR3, the DNA is TGTGCCAGCAGCTTGTGGGGACAGCCTACCTACGAGCAGTACTTC. Translation gives CASSLWGQPTYEQYF.

The J gene is TRBJ1-6, the V gene TRBV5-1; D gene ambiguous. Trimming took 2 bases from V and 0 from J, leaving 9 bases between them. The germline CDR1 and CDR2 sequences are SGHRS and YFSETQ. There are 16 residues in the CDR3. CDR3 region: CASSFGESSYNSPLHF. DNA for the CDR3: TGCGCCAGCAGCTTCGGAGAGAGCTCCTATAATTCACCCCTCCACTTT.

The rearrangement uses TRBV19 and TRBJ2-7; D not resolved. The V gene's germline CDR1 is LNHDA and CDR2 SQIVND (reference sequence). The V and J ends lost 5 bases and 3 bases respectively, with 5 bases between them. This CDR3 spans 11 amino acids. This chain's CDR3 is CASSANYEQYF. The CDR3 nucleotides read TGTGCCAGTAGTGCTAACTACGAGCAGTACTTC.

The J gene is TRBJ2-3, the V gene TRBV3-1 (or the pseudogene TRBV3-2); TRBD1 matches 9 bases. Germline trimming cut 2 bases from V and 3 bases from J; bases unmatched to any gene: 6. This CDR3 region has 16 residues. CDR1 and CDR2 from the germline V gene are LGHDT and YNNKEL (reference sequence). CDR3 sequence reads: CASSQRGTGITDTQYF. CDR3 DNA sequence: TGTGCCAGCAGCCAAAGGGGGACAGGGATAACAGATACGCAGTATTTT.

This clone was counted a few times. The chain has TRBV19 and TRBJ1-1, with no clear D. The V gene lost 5 bases and the J gene lost 0 bases, with 13 bases spanning the gap. The CDR3 loop spans 15 amino acids. From germline, CDR1 is LNHDA and CDR2 SQIVND (reference sequence). The CDR3 nucleotides are TGTGCCAGTAGTCACAGAGACGTTTTGAACACTGAAGCTTTCTTT. It translates to CASSHRDVLNTEAFF. Filled out from reference TRBV19 and TRBJ1-1, the complete variable domain reads DGGITQSPKYLFRKEGQNVTLSCEQNLNHDAMYWYRQDPGQGLRLIYYSQIVNDFQKGDIAEGYSVSREKKESFPLTVTSAQKNPTAFYLCASSHRDVLNTEAFFGQGTRLTVV.

The CDR3 DNA sequence: TGTGCCAGCAGCTGGACTGGGAACAATGAGCAGTTCTTC. It yields the protein CASSWTGNNEQFF. The chain employs TRBV11-2 and TRBJ2-1; perhaps TRBD2 as D (5 bases). Trimming pared 4 bases from V and 5 bases from J, leaving 9 bases between. This CDR3 comprises 13 residues. Germline V gene sequence: CDR1 SGHAT, CDR2 FQNNGV. Together with reference TRBV11-2 and TRBJ2-1, the CDR3 gives the full variable domain: EAGVAQSPRYKIIEKRQSVAFWCNPISGHATLYWYQQILGQGPKLLIQFQNNGVVDDSQLPKDRFSAERLKGVDSTLKIQPAKLEDSAVYLCASSWTGNNEQFFGPGTRLTVL.

The rearrangement uses TRBV11-2 and TRBJ1-6, with a weak D call TRBD1 (6 bases). Trimming left V 8 bases short and J 8 bases short, with 13 bases between. The germline V gene encodes CDR1 SGHAT and CDR2 FQNNGV. This CDR3 spans 13 amino acids. CDR3 nucleotide sequence: TGTGCCAGCCGAAAACAGGGTCATTCACCCCTCCACTTT. Protein sequence: CASRKQGHSPLHF.

Only one count was recorded for this clone. The chain joins TRBV7-8 to TRBJ2-3, with D maybe TRBD1 (5 bases). Germline values: CDR1 SGHVS, CDR2 FQNEAQ. The CDR3 has 16 residues. V shed 5 bases and J shed 2 bases, with 17 bases lying between them. The CDR3 nucleotides read TGTGCCAGCAGCCCTCGGACAACGGCTTTCACAGATACGCAGTATTTT. As protein: CASSPRTTAFTDTQYF.